Listed below are T cell receptor beta chains from one sample, sequenced in a study of early T cells in non-severe SARS-CoV-2 infection. Via MiXCR, TCRdb re-called the 5' RACE reads, giving one row per CDR3 protein. The data show some 110,000 distinct CDR3 sequences, approximately 15% seen once. Sequenced input: whole blood. The receptors come from an adult who was a healthcare worker with PCR-confirmed SARS-CoV-2 infection or an uninfected control (not recorded which). Both conserved end residues are part of each CDR3. A D gene is named only where the DNA matches it firmly. Clone size is not always given. Where it is, it says once, few, many or a class for expanded clones.

d_gene | j_gene | v_gene | abundance | len | CDR3aa | CDR3nt
- | TRBJ1-1 | TRBV9 | few | 13 | CASSTQGNTEAFF | TGTGCCAGCAGCACACAGGGGAACACTGAAGCTTTCTTT
TRBD1 | TRBJ1-5 | TRBV5-4 | few | 16 | CASSLAGGQGNQPQHF | TGTGCCAGCAGCTTGGCCGGGGGACAGGGTAATCAGCCCCAGCATTTT
- | TRBJ2-4 | TRBV6-1 | many | 15 | CASSTVSLAKNIQYF | TGTGCCAGCAGTACAGTTTCCTTAGCCAAAAACATTCAGTACTTC
- | TRBJ1-4 | TRBV12-3/TRBV12-4 | - | 13 | CASSKGRDEKLFF | TGTGCCAGCAGCAAGGGGCGGGATGAAAAACTGTTTTTT
TRBD1 | TRBJ2-5 | TRBV29-1 | - | 12 | CSTGQGQETQYF | TGCAGCACGGGACAGGGACAAGAGACCCAGTACTTC
- | TRBJ1-1 | TRBV7-9 | - | 15 | CASSWGEGGNTEAFF | TGTGCCAGCAGCTGGGGTGAGGGGGGGAACACTGAAGCTTTCTTT
TRBD1 | TRBJ2-6 | TRBV3-1 | few | 18 | CASSPGQGRAAGANVLTF | TGTGCCAGCAGCCCGGGACAGGGTCGTGCCGCTGGGGCCAACGTCCTGACTTTC
- | TRBJ2-7 | TRBV3-1 | few | 16 | CASSQMAHGTPREQYF | TGTGCCAGCAGCCAAATGGCCCACGGAACACCGAGGGAGCAGTACTTC
TRBD1 | TRBJ2-3 | TRBV20-1 | few | 15 | CSAPGTGGTTDTQYF | TGCAGTGCCCCGGGGACAGGGGGCACCACAGATACGCAGTATTTT
- | TRBJ2-3 | TRBV4-1 | few | 16 | CASSLWTAGSTDTQYF | TGCGCCAGCAGCCTCTGGACCGCAGGCAGCACAGATACGCAGTATTTT
- | TRBJ2-5 | TRBV7-9 | few | 12 | CASRDRLGTQYF | TGTGCCAGCAGGGACAGATTGGGGACCCAGTACTTC
- | TRBJ1-4 | TRBV20-1 | few | 13 | CSARRVRGEKLFF | TGCAGTGCTAGAAGAGTCAGGGGTGAAAAACTGTTTTTT
TRBD1 | TRBJ1-5 | TRBV6-4 | few | 20 | CASNNRMGQGVRDSNQPQHF | TGTGCCAGCAACAATAGAATGGGACAGGGGGTGAGGGATAGCAATCAGCCCCAGCATTTT
- | TRBJ1-2 | TRBV5-4 | few | 14 | CASSLSTDNYGYTF | TGTGCCAGCAGCTTGTCGACGGACAACTATGGCTACACCTTC
- | TRBJ2-7 | TRBV6-2/TRBV6-3 | many | 13 | CASSQKPTYEQYF | TGTGCCAGCAGTCAGAAACCCACCTACGAGCAGTACTTC
TRBD2 | TRBJ2-7 | TRBV12-3/TRBV12-4 | - | 14 | CASSEGLAAVRQYF | TGTGCCAGCAGTGAAGGACTAGCGGCGGTTCGGCAGTACTTC
- | TRBJ2-3 | TRBV2 | - | 14 | CASSEREGPDTQYF | TGTGCCAGCAGTGAAAGGGAAGGGCCGGATACGCAGTATTTT
TRBD1 | TRBJ2-7 | TRBV5-1 | - | 14 | CASTSTGDNYEQYF | TGCGCCAGCACCTCGACAGGGGACAACTACGAGCAGTACTTC
TRBD1 | TRBJ2-5 | TRBV6-5 | - | 12 | CASSDRVETQYF | TGTGCCAGCAGTGACAGGGTTGAGACCCAGTACTTC
- | TRBJ2-1 | TRBV3-1 | - | 15 | CASSRGGNSYNEQFF | TGTGCCAGCAGCCGTGGGGGGAACTCCTACAATGAGCAGTTCTTC
- | TRBJ2-3 | TRBV6-5 | - | 16 | CASSYSARGGTDTQYF | TGTGCCAGCAGTTACTCTGCCCGGGGTGGCACAGATACGCAGTATTTT
TRBD1 | TRBJ2-7 | TRBV9 | - | 15 | CASSIQPGTGNEQYF | TGTGCCAGCAGCATTCAACCCGGGACAGGGAACGAGCAGTACTTC
- | TRBJ2-5 | TRBV6-6 | few | 17 | CASSYSILRQSKETQYF | TGTGCCAGCAGTTACTCTATTTTGAGGCAGAGTAAAGAGACCCAGTACTTC
- | TRBJ2-3 | TRBV29-1 | - | 14 | CSVRPTRRTDTQYF | TGCAGCGTTAGGCCCACACGGAGGACAGATACGCAGTATTTT
TRBD1 | TRBJ2-1 | TRBV3-1 | - | 15 | CASSQTQGAYNEQFF | TGTGCCAGCAGCCAGACACAGGGGGCTTACAATGAGCAGTTCTTC
- | TRBJ2-3 | TRBV5-1 | - | 13 | CASSYSETDTQYF | TGCGCCAGCAGCTACTCAGAGACAGATACGCAGTATTTT
TRBD1 | TRBJ1-1 | TRBV12-3/TRBV12-4 | few | 14 | CASIPGGWDTEAFF | TGTGCCAGCATCCCAGGGGGGTGGGACACTGAAGCTTTCTTT
- | TRBJ2-6 | TRBV6-6 | many | 12 | CASSRGANVLTF | TGTGCCAGCTCTAGAGGGGCCAACGTCCTGACTTTC
TRBD1 | TRBJ2-5 | TRBV5-1 | - | 13 | CASRAGTDETQYF | TGCGCCAGCAGGGCCGGGACAGACGAGACCCAGTACTTC
- | TRBJ1-4 | TRBV10-1 | few | 15 | CASSESVGGNEKLFF | TGCGCCAGCAGTGAGTCGGTCGGAGGGAATGAAAAACTGTTTTTT
- | TRBJ2-5 | TRBV13 | many | 16 | CASSRPLLDSQETQYF | TGTGCCAGCAGCCGCCCCCTACTAGACTCTCAAGAGACCCAGTACTTC
- | TRBJ1-2 | TRBV20-1 | - | 10 | CSALSYGYTF | TGCAGTGCTCTTTCTTATGGCTACACCTTC
TRBD1 | TRBJ2-7 | TRBV3-1 | - | 14 | CASSHRDRWGEQYF | TGTGCCAGCAGCCACCGGGACAGGTGGGGCGAGCAGTACTTC
- | TRBJ2-1 | TRBV7-2 | many | 11 | CASSLGGEQFF | TGTGCCAGCAGCTTAGGGGGTGAGCAGTTCTTC
TRBD2 | TRBJ2-5 | TRBV3-1 | few | 15 | CASSQPAGGPETQYF | TGTGCCAGCAGCCAACCTGCGGGGGGGCCGGAGACCCAGTACTTC
- | TRBJ2-2 | TRBV9 | - | 13 | CASSVAPTGELFF | TGTGCCAGCAGCGTAGCCCCGACCGGGGAGCTGTTTTTT
- | TRBJ2-3 | TRBV7-3 | many | 15 | CASSLVGRSSDTQYF | TGTGCCAGCAGCTTAGTTGGTCGTTCTTCAGATACGCAGTATTTT
- | TRBJ1-1 | TRBV7-9 | few | 16 | CASSLDSWGPTAEAFF | TGTGCCAGCAGCTTAGACTCCTGGGGGCCTACCGCTGAAGCTTTCTTT
- | TRBJ1-1 | TRBV5-5 | - | 12 | CASSLALTEAFF | TGTGCCAGCAGCTTGGCCCTCACTGAAGCTTTCTTT
- | TRBJ2-7 | TRBV7-2 | - | 14 | CASSSVGGPYEQYF | TGTGCCAGCAGCTCTGTCGGAGGACCCTACGAGCAGTACTTC
- | TRBJ1-2 | TRBV6-5 | many | 13 | CASSPPGYYGYTF | TGTGCCAGCAGCCCACCCGGTTACTATGGCTACACCTTC
- | TRBJ1-4 | TRBV30 | - | 15 | CAWSALRGREGKLFF | TGTGCCTGGAGTGCACTGCGAGGCCGAGAGGGAAAACTGTTTTTT
- | TRBJ2-2 | TRBV30 | few | 12 | CAWRTVIGELFF | TGTGCCTGGCGGACAGTTATCGGGGAGCTGTTTTTT
- | TRBJ2-2 | TRBV3-1 | few | 13 | CTSSQRGSGELFF | TGTACCAGCAGCCAACGGGGGTCCGGGGAGCTGTTTTTT
- | TRBJ2-1 | TRBV12-2 | few | 17 | CASRFGCWSQAKPEQFF | TGTGCAAGTCGCTTCGGCTGTTGGTCACAGGCCAAACCTGAGCAGTTCTTC
TRBD1 | TRBJ1-1 | TRBV5-4 | few | 14 | CASSLAGQGDVAFF | TGTGCCAGCAGCTTGGCCGGACAGGGGGATGTAGCTTTCTTT
TRBD1 | TRBJ2-7 | TRBV5-4 | - | 15 | CASSFDTQGADEQYF | TGTGCCAGCAGCTTTGATACACAGGGGGCTGATGAGCAGTACTTC
TRBD2 | TRBJ2-3 | TRBV7-9 | few | 15 | CASSPSGRRGDTQYF | TGTGCCAGCAGTCCCAGCGGGAGGCGCGGAGATACGCAGTATTTT
TRBD1 | TRBJ2-7 | TRBV18 | few | 15 | CASSPGQGRTGEQYF | TGTGCCAGCTCACCAGGACAGGGTAGAACGGGCGAGCAGTACTTC
- | TRBJ1-2 | TRBV5-8 | many | 14 | CASSLAGGNYGYTF | TGTGCCAGCAGCTTGGCTGGTGGAAACTATGGCTACACCTTC
TRBD1 | TRBJ1-6 | TRBV7-8 | - | 17 | CASSVGTGGEYNSPLHF | TGTGCCAGCAGCGTTGGGACAGGGGGCGAATATAATTCACCCCTCCACTTT
- | TRBJ1-1 | TRBV7-8 | few | 14 | CASSRTLVNTEAFF | TGTGCCAGCAGCAGAACCCTTGTGAACACTGAAGCTTTCTTT
TRBD2 | TRBJ2-3 | TRBV20-1 | few | 14 | CSAQLAGQKDTQYF | TGCAGTGCACAACTAGCGGGGCAAAAAGATACGCAGTATTTT
- | TRBJ1-2 | TRBV27 | many | 13 | CASSPSVNYGYTF | TGTGCCAGCAGCCCCTCTGTTAACTATGGCTACACCTTC